This T cell receptor beta chain was obtained from a study of monozygotic twins with inflammatory bowel disease. Study-level results: It was not supported that a single strong signal or clonotype was associated with IBD.

Comment on this clonotype: Its antigen is unidentified.

Researchers used template switching to add UMIs featuring a 6-nucleotide sample barcode. From the 5' RACE reads, TCRdb lists one entry per CDR3 protein and no DNA. In all, the sample yields over 110,000 distinct CDR3 sequences. CDR3 length equals 15 residues. Germline assignment: CDR1 SGHNT and CDR2 YYREEE (reference sequence). This receptor was identified in a human donor with ulcerative colitis or Crohn's disease, or a healthy co-twin of an affected twin (not recorded which). The chain recombines TRBV5-4 with TRBJ2-5; TCRdb calls TRBD1, which cannot be checked without DNA. Material for sequencing was blood. The CDR3 is CASSRTVLGGETQYF.